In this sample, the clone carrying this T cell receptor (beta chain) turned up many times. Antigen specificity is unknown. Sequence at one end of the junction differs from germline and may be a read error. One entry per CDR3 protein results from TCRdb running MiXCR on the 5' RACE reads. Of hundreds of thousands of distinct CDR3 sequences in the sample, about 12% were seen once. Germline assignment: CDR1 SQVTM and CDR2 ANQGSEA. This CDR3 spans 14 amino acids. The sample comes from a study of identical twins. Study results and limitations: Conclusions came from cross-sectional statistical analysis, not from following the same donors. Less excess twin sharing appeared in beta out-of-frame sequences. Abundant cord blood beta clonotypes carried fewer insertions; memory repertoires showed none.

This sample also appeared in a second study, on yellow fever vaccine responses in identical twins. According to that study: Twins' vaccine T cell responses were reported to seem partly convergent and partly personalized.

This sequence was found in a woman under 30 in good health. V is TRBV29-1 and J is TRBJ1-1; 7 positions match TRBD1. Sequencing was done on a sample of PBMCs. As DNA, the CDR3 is TGCAGCGGTGAAACTCCGGGACAGCACACTGAAGCTTTCTTT. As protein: CSGETPGQHTEAFF.